A single T cell receptor beta chain is shown here with its context. The antigen is undetermined. The CDR3 totals 17 residues. The germline V gene has CDR1 LGHDT and CDR2 YNNKEL (reference sequence). Losses at the gene ends were 3 bases for V and 2 bases for J; bases not matched to a gene: 7. The data are from a study of T cell responses to AZD1222 COVID-19 vaccine. Study summary: Doses given second, at about 4 or about 12 weeks, were pooled. Study-wide findings and caveats: Reportedly, nearly half the spike-specific TCRs target unmutated variant regions. Vaccination with two AZD1222 doses was followed by a rise in Spike-specific TCR breadth and depth. Vaccine-associated CD4 TCRs ranged over spike, dominating at 160-218 and 743-854.

Only in-frame clones appear in the TCRdb table, and some are missing; sequencing was by immunoSEQ multiplex PCR. The data show 120,000 or so clones, about 85% seen once. The material sequenced was peripheral blood, taken on day 0 of AZD1222 vaccination. The sequence was obtained from an adult in good health. V is TRBV3-1 (or the pseudogene TRBV3-2) and J is TRBJ2-7; TRBD2 matches at 13 bases. The CDR3 DNA reads as TGTGCCAGCAGCCAGAACCCGGGACTAGCGGGGACCTACGAGCAGTACTTC. This gives the protein CASSQNPGLAGTYEQYF.